This T cell receptor (beta chain) was found in a study of T cell responses to AZD1222 COVID-19 vaccine. General study findings and limits: Only 5 or 6 individuals given AZD1222 were seropositive at baseline. Spike-specific TCR breadth and depth rose after two AZD1222 doses. In a largely white British group with more females than males, clonal diversity was possibly underestimated. Repertoire sampling happened only post peak T cell response.

The protocol was immunoSEQ multiplex PCR, while the TCRdb copy is restricted to in-frame clones and leaves out a portion. The data contain over 150,000 clones, 90% of them singletons. V dropped 6 bases and J dropped 9; count of bases not matched to a gene: 13. The V gene's germline CDR1 is SGHTA and CDR2 FQGNSA. There are 14 residues in the CDR3. Of note for this clone: Its specificity is unknown.

The sequence derives from an adult in good health. The genes are TRBV7-2 and TRBJ2-7; 8 positions agree with TRBD1. Material: peripheral blood, obtained on day 0 of AZD1222 vaccination. The CDR3 nucleotides read TGTGCCAGCAGTACCGGGACAGGAGGCTGGGGGCAGTACTTC. Translation: CASSTGTGGWGQYF.